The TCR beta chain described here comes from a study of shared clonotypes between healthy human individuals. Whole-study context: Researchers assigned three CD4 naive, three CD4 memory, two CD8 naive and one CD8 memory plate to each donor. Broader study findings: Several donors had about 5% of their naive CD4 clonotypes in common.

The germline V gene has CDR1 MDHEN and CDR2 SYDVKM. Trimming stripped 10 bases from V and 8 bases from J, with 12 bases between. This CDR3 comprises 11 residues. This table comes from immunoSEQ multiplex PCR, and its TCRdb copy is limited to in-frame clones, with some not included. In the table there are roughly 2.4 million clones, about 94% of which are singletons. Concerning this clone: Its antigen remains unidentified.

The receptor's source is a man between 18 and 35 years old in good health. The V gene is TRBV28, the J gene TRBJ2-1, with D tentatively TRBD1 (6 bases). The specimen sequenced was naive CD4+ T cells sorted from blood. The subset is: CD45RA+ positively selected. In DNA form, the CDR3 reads TGTGCCACACAGGGATTTGATGAGCAGTTCTTC. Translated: CATQGFDEQFF.